These 20 T cell receptor beta chains were all obtained from the same sample, sequenced in a study of PD-1 blockade in classical Hodgkin lymphoma. Sequencing used immunoSEQ multiplex PCR; TCRdb keeps in-frame clones, though not all of them. The sample includes fewer than 110,000 clones, approximately 90% of them seen just once. All patients experienced relapse after autologous stem cell transplantation, and brentuximab vedotin exposure was variable. The specimen was peripheral blood mononuclear cells (PBMCs), collected before the second cycle of nivolumab. These receptors were taken from a human donor with classical Hodgkin lymphoma.

The chain couples TRBV5-1 to TRBJ2-1; 10 positions match TRBD2. The V gene end was trimmed by 4 bases and the J gene end by 5 bases; junction bases not matched to a gene: 9. The germline V gene encodes CDR1 SGHRS and CDR2 YFSETQ. CDR3 length: 16 residues. CDR3 loop: CASSPWLAGANNEQFF. As DNA, the CDR3 is TGCGCCAGCAGCCCGTGGCTAGCGGGGGCTAACAATGAGCAGTTCTTC.

This chain joins TRBV2 and TRBJ2-3; tentatively, D is TRBD2 (5 bases). This CDR3 region has 16 residues. The germline CDR1 and CDR2 sequences are SNHLY and FYNNEI. The V end was cut by 2 bases, the J end by 2 bases, with 14 bases between. The CDR3 nucleotides read TGTGCCAGCAGTGAACCAAGCGGACGGGCCACAGATACGCAGTATTTT. This gives the protein CASSEPSGRATDTQYF.

The J gene is TRBJ2-7, the V gene TRBV10-3, with D possibly being TRBD1 (6 bases). Germline CDR1 ENHRY, CDR2 SYGVKD. This CDR3 has 15 residues. Trimming removed 9 bases from V and 2 bases from J, with 20 bases in between. The CDR3, as DNA: TGTGCCATTAAGGGGGAAGGACTCTATCCCTACGAGCAGTACTTC. Translating gives CAIKGEGLYPYEQYF.

V usage is TRBV10-2 and J usage is TRBJ1-3; D possibly corresponds to TRBD1 (6 bases). The germline gives CDR1 WSHSY, CDR2 SAAADI. V gave up 3 bases and J gave up 2 bases, with 11 bases separating them. CDR3 size: 15 residues. The CDR3 DNA sequence: TGCGCCAGCAGTGACAGGGGTGAGCCTGGAAACACCATATATTTT. Translating it yields CASSDRGEPGNTIYF.

The V gene is TRBV7-8, the J gene TRBJ1-2; no firm D call. The CDR3 runs to 13 residues. Per the germline V gene, CDR1 is SGHVS and CDR2 is FQNEAQ. V was trimmed by 5 bases and J by 2 bases, leaving 9 bases between them. The CDR3 sequence is CASSELVNYGYTF. CDR3 bases: TGTGCCAGCAGCGAGCTAGTAAACTATGGCTACACCTTC.

This clone was picked up one time. The rearrangement links TRBV7-2 to TRBJ2-1; TRBD2 aligns across 14 bases. Germline CDR1 SGHTA, CDR2 FQGNSA. The CDR3 runs 14 residues. V trimming: 4 bases; J trimming: 9 bases; junction bases outside the gene matches: 2. The CDR3 coding sequence is TGTGCCAGCAGCTCTGGGACTAGCGGGGGTGAGCAGTTCTTC. Its protein product is CASSSGTSGGEQFF.

Here the CDR3 reads CASSLARKLGEQYF. The CDR3 nucleotides read TGTGCCAGCAGCTTAGCGCGGAAACTCGGCGAGCAGTACTTC. The V call is TRBV7-2, the J call TRBJ2-7, with no clear D. The CDR3 contains 14 residues. Germline V CDR1 and CDR2: SGHTA, FQGNSA. The V gene lost 0 bases and the J gene lost 6 bases, with 12 bases spanning the gap.

This clone was recorded once. The J gene is TRBJ1-4, the V gene TRBV9; D is unclear. The germline V gene has CDR1 SGDLS and CDR2 YYNGEE. CDR3 length: 15 amino acids. Deletions cut 0 bases from V and 3 bases from J, with 9 bases between. The CDR3 here is CASSVGAGANEKLFF. The CDR3 nucleotides are TGTGCCAGCAGCGTAGGGGCAGGCGCTAATGAAAAACTGTTTTTT.

This chain links TRBV30 with TRBJ1-2, with D perhaps matching TRBD1 (5 bases). The CDR3 extends over 13 amino acids. Germline V gives CDR1 GTSNPN, CDR2 SVGIG (reference sequence). Trimming stripped 1 base from V and 9 bases from J, with 15 bases between. The chain's CDR3 is CAWSAVAGISYTF. Written as DNA, the CDR3 is TGTGCCTGGAGTGCGGTGGCAGGGATAAGCTACACCTTC.

The genes are TRBV11-2 and TRBJ2-3; D is uncertain. Germline V gene lookup returns CDR1 SGHAT and CDR2 FQNNGV. The CDR3 contains 11 residues. V lost 8 bases and J 3 bases, leaving 6 bases between the germline ends. In DNA, the CDR3 is TGTGCCAGCGGTCTAACAGATACGCAGTATTTT. Amino acids: CASGLTDTQYF. The complete variable domain, with remaining parts taken from reference TRBV11-2 and TRBJ2-3, reads EAGVAQSPRYKIIEKRQSVAFWCNPISGHATLYWYQQILGQGPKLLIQFQNNGVVDDSQLPKDRFSAERLKGVDSTLKIQPAKLEDSAVYLCASGLTDTQYFGPGTRLTVL.

The chain carries TRBV7-2 and TRBJ2-6; unclear D gene. CDR3 size: 14 residues. Germline V gene data show CDR1 as SGHTA and CDR2 as FQGNSA. Trimming shortened V by 1 base and J by 4 bases, and 5 bases separated the two germline ends. CDR3 loop: CASSLVTGANVLTF. The CDR3 DNA reads TGTGCCAGCAGCTTAGTAACGGGGGCCAACGTCCTGACTTTC.

V and J are TRBV11-3 and TRBJ2-5, with 10 bases lining up with TRBD2. The CDR3 is made up of 17 amino acids. Germline V CDR1 and CDR2: SGHNT, YENEEA. V lost 1 base and J lost 5; bases outside the gene matches: 10. CDR3 nucleotides: TGTGCCAGCAGCTTAGGTGAAGCGGGGGGGCCTGATGAGACCCAGTACTTC. Translating gives CASSLGEAGGPDETQYF.

The CDR3 bases are TGTGCCAGTACTGCGGCAGGGGGCTATGGCTACACCTTC. Its protein is CASTAAGGYGYTF. The rearrangement joins TRBV19 to TRBJ1-2, with 7 bases matching TRBD1. CDR3 length: 13 amino acids. Unmatched junction bases numbered 6, after V lost 7 bases and J lost 4 bases. In germline, CDR1 is LNHDA, CDR2 SQIVND (reference sequence). Full variable domain (outside the CDR3, taken from reference TRBV19 and TRBJ1-2): DGGITQSPKYLFRKEGQNVTLSCEQNLNHDAMYWYRQDPGQGLRLIYYSQIVNDFQKGDIAEGYSVSREKKESFPLTVTSAQKNPTAFYLCASTAAGGYGYTFGSGTRLTVV.

This sequence joins TRBV27 and TRBJ2-3; no firm D call. Germline values: CDR1 MNHEY, CDR2 SMNVEV (reference sequence). The CDR3 totals 13 residues. Trimming left V 7 bases short and J 0 bases short, with 8 bases between. CDR3 protein: CASKVASTDTQYF. The CDR3 DNA follows: TGTGCCAGCAAAGTGGCTAGCACAGATACGCAGTATTTT.

V is TRBV7-2 and J is TRBJ1-5; D might be TRBD1 (5 bases). The germline CDR1 and CDR2 sequences are SGHTA and FQGNSA. The CDR3 runs to 15 residues. Trimming took off 7 bases at V and 3 bases at J, with 16 bases between the two ends. The CDR3, as DNA: TGTGCCAGCACCTTCACCCCGACAGACAATCAGCCCCAGCATTTT. This sequence encodes CASTFTPTDNQPQHF.

The chain joins TRBV30 to TRBJ1-2, with D perhaps matching TRBD1 (6 bases). With 2 bases removed from V and 5 bases from J, the gap between germline ends came to 15 bases. This CDR3 region has 14 residues. CDR1 and CDR2 from the germline V gene are GTSNPN and SVGIG (reference sequence). This CDR3 is CAWSPGGSEYGYTF. CDR3 nucleotide sequence: TGTGCCTGGAGTCCGGGGGGCTCAGAGTATGGCTACACCTTC.

V and J are TRBV6-5 and TRBJ2-3, with D possibly being TRBD2 (6 bases). CDR1 MNHEY and CDR2 SVGAGI come from the germline V gene. This CDR3 comprises 14 residues. The V and J ends lost 5 bases and 6 bases respectively, with 15 bases between them. CDR3 sequence (DNA): TGTGCCAGCAGTCTGGGACTCGCGAGCGATACGCAGTATTTT. It specifies CASSLGLASDTQYF.

J is TRBJ1-1 and V is TRBV2; possible D gene TRBD1, 6 bases. Germline CDR1 SNHLY, CDR2 FYNNEI. This CDR3 is 13 amino acids long. V gave up 6 bases and J gave up 6 bases, with 14 bases separating them. In DNA form, the CDR3 reads TGTGCCAGCAGGGCCGGGACATATTCTGAAGCTTTCTTT. It translates to CASRAGTYSEAFF.

The V and J genes are TRBV30 and TRBJ1-1; no reliable D call. This CDR3 has 14 residues. Germline assignment: CDR1 GTSNPN and CDR2 SVGIG (reference sequence). Deletions cut 0 bases from V and 5 bases from J, with 13 bases between. This CDR3 reads CAWSVGPLGTEAFF. As DNA, the CDR3 is TGTGCCTGGAGTGTTGGGCCCCTGGGAACTGAAGCTTTCTTT. Using reference TRBV30 and TRBJ1-1 for the parts outside the CDR3, the full variable domain is SQTIHQWPATLVQPVGSPLSLECTVEGTSNPNLYWYRQAAGRGLQLLFYSVGIGQISSEVPQNLSASRPQDRQFILSSKKLLLSDSGFYLCAWSVGPLGTEAFFGQGTRLTVV.

The chain combines TRBV28 with TRBJ2-7; TRBD2 agrees at 7 bases. J gave up 6 bases and V 2 bases, and 10 bases lay outside the gene matches. Germline V gene sequence: CDR1 MDHEN, CDR2 SYDVKM. This CDR3 has 15 residues. The CDR3 region is CASSLIHGEGGEQYF. CDR3 coding DNA: TGTGCCAGCAGTTTAATTCACGGGGAGGGTGGCGAGCAGTACTTC.